The sequence of this T cell receptor (beta chain) was determined in a study of cytomegalovirus exposure and HLA in healthy donors. The germline gives CDR1 SGHNT, CDR2 YYREEE (reference sequence). Trimming cost V 5 bases and J 2 bases, with 10 bases left between them. This CDR3 is 13 amino acids long. A note on this clone: Its matching antigen is unknown.

Use of 60 Vbeta and 13 Jbeta primers characterized the PCR. Assay: immunoSEQ multiplex PCR; the TCRdb copy retains only in-frame clones and omits some. This sample's table reports about 190,000 clones. The study, taken as a whole, reports: Rare sequences made up most TCRs, while some public TCRs were found in many donors. Later analysis associated a missense DCLRE1C variant with TCR beta V- and J-gene trimming. In the analysis, some V segments, TRBV6-2 and TRBV6-3 included, were excluded as indistinguishable.

The clonotype comes from a woman aged 25 to 39 in good health and CMV-seropositive. The chain has TRBV5-4 and TRBJ1-2; D uncertain. The sample consisted of PBMCs. CDR3 sequence: CASSSGGNYGYTF. In nucleotides, the CDR3 is TGTGCCAGCAGTTCGGGAGGGAACTATGGCTACACCTTC.